This T cell receptor (beta chain) was obtained from a study of CD8+CD57+ T cells in acquired aplastic anemia. Investigators profiled TCR beta VDJ and CDR3 from genomic DNA template. TCRdb redid the calling of the reads with MiXCR, one entry per CDR3 protein. The sample lists roughly 250,000 distinct CDR3 sequences, 82% occurring once. All sequencing subjects had displayed CD8+CD57+ cell expansion on flow cytometry. When blood sampling took place, the patients had received no therapy. Germline CDR1 and CDR2: SEHNR and FQNEAQ (reference sequence). After removal of 2 bases from V and 16 bases from J, the junction contained 16 bases not matched to a gene. The CDR3 is made up of 15 amino acids.

The TCR originated in a human donor with aplastic anemia. Sample: sorted CD4+, CD8+, or CD8+CD57+ T cells (not recorded which) from PBMCs. This chain uses TRBV7-9 with TRBJ2-1, with 8 bases aligning to TRBD1. The CDR3, as DNA: TGTGCCAGCAGCTTACAGGGGGCGCGCGGCTACACGTTCTTCTTC. Its translation is CASSLQGARGYTFFF.